The 10 T cell receptor beta chains below come from one sample, sequenced in a study of OX40 agonist ivuxolimab in advanced cancers. TCRdb's copy holds only in-frame clones and misses some; the assay was immunoSEQ multiplex PCR. Of 50,000 to 70,000 clones listed, 70% to 90% were seen once; the top ten hold roughly 1.2%. The input for sequencing was CD4+ or CD8+ T cells sorted from blood, taken in a trial of the OX40 agonist ivuxolimab. The receptor set was obtained from an adult with an advanced solid tumor such as melanoma, head and neck, liver or kidney cancer.

This clone was seen only once. This rearrangement joins TRBV4-1 to TRBJ2-7, with 8 bases fitting TRBD2. J lost 4 bases, V lost 1 base, and 6 bases had no gene match. The CDR3 is 15 amino acids. Germline values: CDR1 MGHRA, CDR2 YSYEKL. The CDR3 loop reads CASSQVSGKSYEQYF. In nucleotides, the CDR3 is TGCGCCAGCAGCCAAGTTAGCGGGAAGTCTTACGAGCAGTACTTC.

The chain couples TRBV4-1 to TRBJ2-2, with D maybe TRBD2 (6 bases). V was shortened by 0 bases and J by 7 bases, with 6 bases between the two germline ends. The CDR3 has 13 residues. The germline CDR1 and CDR2 sequences are MGHRA and YSYEKL. This chain's CDR3 is CASSQEGGGELFF. In nucleotides, the CDR3 is TGCGCCAGCAGCCAAGAGGGGGGCGGGGAGCTGTTTTTT.

The chain has TRBV6-5 and TRBJ2-1; D gene uncertain. The germline CDR1 and CDR2 sequences are MNHEY and SVGAGI. Trimming cost V 4 bases and J 0 bases, with 10 bases left between them. The CDR3 covers 15 residues. The CDR3 DNA reads TGTGCCAGCAGTTCCGGACCCATCTCCTACAATGAGCAGTTCTTC. Its protein is CASSSGPISYNEQFF.

The table lists this clone with a count of one. This chain uses TRBV6-1 with TRBJ2-7; 7 nucleotides match TRBD1. CDR3 length: 14 residues. Germline trimming cut 6 bases from V and 5 bases from J; bases unmatched to any gene: 10. CDR1 is MNHNS and CDR2 is SASEGT in the germline V gene. The CDR3 DNA follows: TGTGCCAGCAGCAAAGACAGGGCCTCGAACGAGCAGTACTTC. The encoded protein is CASSKDRASNEQYF.

The chain recombines TRBV5-8 with TRBJ1-3; no firm D call. Germline lookup yields CDR1 SGHTS and CDR2 YDEGEE. The CDR3 contains 15 residues. Trimming took off 6 bases at V and 5 bases at J, with 18 bases between the two ends. CDR3 sequence (DNA): TGTGCCAGCACCATCGAGGTCGGTAACAGAAACACCATATATTTT. It specifies CASTIEVGNRNTIYF.

The gene calls are TRBV28 and TRBJ1-3, with 9 bases identical to TRBD1. Trimming took 2 bases from V and 4 from J; bases not matched to a gene: 0. CDR3 size: 14 residues. CDR1 and CDR2 from the germline V gene are MDHEN and SYDVKM. The CDR3: CASSLGTGGNTIYF. The DNA for the CDR3 is TGTGCCAGCAGTTTAGGGACAGGGGGAAACACCATATATTTT.

The chain has TRBV14 and TRBJ2-7, with 9 bases matching TRBD2. CDR3 length equals 16 residues. CDR1 and CDR2 (germline): SGHDN, FVKESK. After removal of 0 bases from V and 3 bases from J, the junction contained 6 bases not matched to a gene. The CDR3 reads CASSQDSTSGRYEQYF. CDR3 coding DNA: TGTGCCAGCAGCCAAGATTCAACTAGCGGGCGCTACGAGCAGTACTTC.

The chain carries TRBV5-1 and TRBJ1-1, with D possibly being TRBD1 (5 bases). V lost 5 bases to trimming and J lost 0 bases, with 14 bases between them. Germline V gene sequence: CDR1 SGHRS, CDR2 YFSETQ. The CDR3 spans 15 residues. CDR3 region: CASRPLPGMNTEAFF. The DNA for the CDR3 is TGCGCCAGCAGACCGCTTCCAGGGATGAACACTGAAGCTTTCTTT.

The V gene is TRBV18, the J gene TRBJ1-1; 7 bases fit TRBD1. The CDR3 has 14 residues. CDR1 KGHSH and CDR2 LQKENI come from the germline V gene. Losses at the gene ends were 2 bases for V and 7 bases for J; bases not matched to a gene: 7. The CDR3 region is CASSPIGTAVEAFF. DNA of the CDR3: TGTGCCAGCTCACCAATCGGGACAGCTGTTGAAGCTTTCTTT.

This rearrangement joins TRBV13 to TRBJ2-3; D is undetermined. Per the germline V gene, CDR1 is PRHDT and CDR2 is FYEKMQ (reference sequence). The CDR3 is 13 residues long. V was trimmed by 6 bases and J by 10 bases, leaving 17 bases between them. CDR3 bases: TGTGCCAGCAGTCCGGCCCCCTGGGCGTCGCAGTATTTT. Translation: CASSPAPWASQYF. The full variable domain, rest sourced from reference TRBV13 and TRBJ2-3, is AAGVIQSPRHLIKEKRETATLKCYPIPRHDTVYWYQQGPGQDPQFLISFYEKMQSDKGSIPDRFSAQQFSDYHSELNMSSLELGDSALYFCASSPAPWASQYFGPGTRLTVL.